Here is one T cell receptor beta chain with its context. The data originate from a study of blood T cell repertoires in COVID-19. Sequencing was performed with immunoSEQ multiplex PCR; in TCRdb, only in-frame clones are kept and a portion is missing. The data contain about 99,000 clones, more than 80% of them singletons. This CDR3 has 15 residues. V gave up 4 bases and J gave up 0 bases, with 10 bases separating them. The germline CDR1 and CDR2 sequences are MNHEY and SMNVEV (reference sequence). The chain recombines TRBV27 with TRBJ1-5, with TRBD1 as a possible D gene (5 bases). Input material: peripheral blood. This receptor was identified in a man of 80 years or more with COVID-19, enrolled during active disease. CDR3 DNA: TGTGCCAGCAGTTCGGGACTGACTAGCAATCAGCCCCAGCATTTT. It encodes CASSSGLTSNQPQHF.